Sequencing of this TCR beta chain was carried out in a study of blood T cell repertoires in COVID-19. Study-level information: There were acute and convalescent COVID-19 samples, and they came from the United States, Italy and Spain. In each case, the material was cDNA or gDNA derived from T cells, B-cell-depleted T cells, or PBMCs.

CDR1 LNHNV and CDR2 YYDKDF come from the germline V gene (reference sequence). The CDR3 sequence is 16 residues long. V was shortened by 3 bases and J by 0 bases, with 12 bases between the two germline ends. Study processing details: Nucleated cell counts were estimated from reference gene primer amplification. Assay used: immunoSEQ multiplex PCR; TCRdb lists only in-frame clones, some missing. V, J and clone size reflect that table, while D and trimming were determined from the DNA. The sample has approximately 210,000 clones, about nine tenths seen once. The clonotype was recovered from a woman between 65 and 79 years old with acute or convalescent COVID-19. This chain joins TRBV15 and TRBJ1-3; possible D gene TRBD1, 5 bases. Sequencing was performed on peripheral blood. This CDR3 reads CATSRAGGASGNTIYF. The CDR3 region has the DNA TGTGCCACCAGCAGGGCAGGAGGGGCCTCTGGAAACACCATATATTTT.